The 31 T cell receptor beta chains below all came from one sample that was sequenced in a study of cytomegalovirus exposure and HLA in healthy donors. A multiplex PCR was run with 60 Vbeta primers and 13 Jbeta primers. The data were produced by immunoSEQ multiplex PCR, yet TCRdb's version contains in-frame clones alone and is incomplete. The table shows approximately 210,000 clones, with around 76% occurring only once. Sequencing used PBMCs. The origin of the receptors is a man aged 35-49 years in good health and CMV-seropositive.

The chain uses TRBV11-2 and TRBJ2-7, with D tentatively TRBD2 (5 bases). The V gene lost 4 bases and the J gene lost 3 bases, with 13 bases spanning the gap. The CDR3 is made up of 14 amino acids. CDR1 and CDR2 from the germline V gene are SGHAT and FQNNGV. The CDR3 DNA sequence: TGTGCCAGCAGCTCGGCTAGCCGATTCTACGAGCAGTACTTC. This encodes CASSSASRFYEQYF.

This clone has a single count. V and J are TRBV5-8 and TRBJ2-1; TRBD2 matches at 10 bases. J lost 7 bases, V lost 4 bases, and 14 bases had no gene match. Germline V gives CDR1 SGHTS, CDR2 YDEGEE. The CDR3 is made up of 17 amino acids. The CDR3 protein is CASSHIYGAGGRNEQFF. DNA for the CDR3: TGTGCCAGCAGCCACATCTACGGAGCGGGAGGGAGGAATGAGCAGTTCTTC.

The chain links TRBV12-5 to TRBJ1-1; D ambiguous. This CDR3 contains 13 residues. The V gene lost 5 bases and the J gene lost 4 bases, with 11 bases spanning the gap. Germline values: CDR1 LGHNT, CDR2 FRNRAP. The CDR3 region has the DNA TGTGCTAGTGGTCAGGCCGTGGGCACTGAAGCTTTCTTT. Translating it yields CASGQAVGTEAFF.

The J gene is TRBJ1-2, the V gene TRBV7-2; the D gene is possibly TRBD1 (6 bases). The CDR3 runs 13 residues. The germline V gene encodes CDR1 SGHTA and CDR2 FQGNSA. Between the trimmed V and J ends, which lost 0 bases and 7 bases, there was a span of 9 bases. The CDR3 loop is CASSLARGGGYTF. The CDR3 nucleotides are TGTGCCAGCAGCTTAGCCCGAGGGGGTGGCTACACCTTC.

The rearrangement joins TRBV5-1 to TRBJ1-1; weak D call: TRBD1 (5 bases). CDR3 length equals 15 residues. The V gene lost 0 bases and the J gene lost 2 bases, with 11 bases spanning the gap. The germline CDR1 and CDR2 sequences are SGHRS and YFSETQ. CDR3 protein: CASSLVAGQNTEAFF. CDR3 DNA sequence: TGCGCCAGCAGCTTGGTTGCCGGACAAAACACTGAAGCTTTCTTT.

V and J are TRBV7-9 and TRBJ2-1, with 9 nucleotides matching TRBD2. V was pared by 1 base and J by 9 bases, with 10 bases of the junction left unmatched. Germline lookup yields CDR1 SEHNR and CDR2 FQNEAQ (reference sequence). The CDR3 extends over 16 amino acids. CDR3 sequence: CASSLGRTSVNLEQFF. In nucleotides, the CDR3 is TGTGCCAGCAGCTTAGGCCGGACTAGCGTTAATCTTGAGCAGTTCTTC.

The chain recombines TRBV7-9 with TRBJ2-1; a possible D gene is TRBD2 (5 bases). The V gene lost 7 bases and the J gene lost 0 bases, with 13 bases spanning the gap. The CDR3 is 15 residues long. CDR1 and CDR2 from the germline V gene are SEHNR and FQNEAQ (reference sequence). The CDR3 here is CASTFGESSYNEQFF. CDR3 in DNA: TGTGCCAGCACCTTCGGGGAGAGCTCCTACAATGAGCAGTTCTTC.

This chain uses TRBV5-1 with TRBJ2-7; 11 bases fit TRBD1. CDR3 length: 15 amino acids. The germline V gene encodes CDR1 SGHRS and CDR2 YFSETQ. V lost 2 bases to trimming and J lost 5 bases; unmatched junction nucleotides: 6. The CDR3 loop reads CASSFEDRGLNEQYF. CDR3 in DNA: TGCGCCAGCAGCTTCGAGGACAGGGGGCTGAACGAGCAGTACTTC. Complete variable domain (other parts from reference TRBV5-1 and TRBJ2-7): KAGVTQTPRYLIKTRGQQVTLSCSPISGHRSVSWYQQTPGQGLQFLFEYFSETQRNKGNFPGRFSGRQFSNSRSEMNVSTLELGDSALYLCASSFEDRGLNEQYFGPGTRLTVT.

The gene calls are TRBV29-1 and TRBJ1-1; D gene uncertain. Trimming took 7 bases from V and 0 from J, leaving 9 bases between them. The CDR3 consists of 12 residues. Germline CDR1 reads SQVTM; CDR2 reads ANQGSEA. The CDR3 sequence: CSGSTVNTEAFF. DNA for the CDR3: TGCAGCGGTTCCACTGTGAACACTGAAGCTTTCTTT.

V and J are TRBV7-8 and TRBJ1-5; 7 bases align to TRBD1. Per the germline V gene, CDR1 is SGHVS and CDR2 is FQNEAQ. The V segment lost 8 bases and the J segment 2 bases; nucleotides outside the gene matches: 6. The CDR3 sequence is 14 residues long. CDR3 sequence reads: CASGLGTGNQPQHF. In nucleotides, the CDR3 is TGTGCCAGCGGTCTCGGGACAGGCAATCAGCCCCAGCATTTT.

The CDR3 protein is CASTRDRAAKNIQYF. CDR3 nucleotide sequence: TGTGCCAGCACCCGGGACAGGGCTGCCAAAAACATTCAGTACTTC. The V gene is TRBV13, the J gene TRBJ2-4; 9 nucleotides line up with TRBD1. Germline CDR1 is PRHDT and CDR2 is FYEKMQ (reference sequence). The CDR3 sequence is 15 residues long. The trim removed 7 bases at V and 1 base at J, leaving 5 bases unmatched.

In its sample, this clone was seen a few times. V and J are TRBV6-1 and TRBJ2-7; 10 bases line up with TRBD1. In germline, CDR1 is MNHNS, CDR2 SASEGT. The CDR3 is 13 residues long. J was trimmed by 4 bases and V by 8 bases; bases with no gene match: 5. The CDR3 loop reads CASFRDRGYEQYF. The CDR3 region has the DNA TGTGCCAGCTTCCGGGACAGGGGATACGAGCAGTACTTC.

This clone came up once. This sequence joins TRBV7-3 and TRBJ2-1; weak D call: TRBD1 (5 bases). The CDR3 has 16 amino acids. Germline values: CDR1 SGHTA, CDR2 FQGTGA. V was pared by 5 bases and J by 3 bases, with 17 bases between. CDR3 coding DNA: TGTGCCAGCAGCGCAACAGGTAATTTGGTCTACAATGAGCAGTTCTTC. Translating gives CASSATGNLVYNEQFF. Variable domain in full (rest from reference TRBV7-3 and TRBJ2-1): GAGVSQTPSNKVTEKGKYVELRCDPISGHTALYWYRQSLGQGPEFLIYFQGTGAADDSGLPNDRFFAVRPEGSVSTLKIQRTERGDSAVYLCASSATGNLVYNEQFFGPGTRLTVL.

This clone occurred a few times. The V gene is TRBV19, the J gene TRBJ1-1; 9 bases match TRBD1. This CDR3 comprises 15 residues. Germline lookup yields CDR1 LNHDA and CDR2 SQIVND (reference sequence). Trimming cost V 5 bases and J 1 base; bases outside gene matches: 5. CDR3 loop: CASSPLGQGNTEAFF. The DNA of the CDR3 is TGTGCCAGTAGTCCCCTGGGACAGGGGAACACTGAAGCTTTCTTT.

J is TRBJ2-5 and V is TRBV9; D unresolved. Trimming pared 0 bases from V and 4 bases from J, leaving 10 bases between. From germline, CDR1 is SGDLS and CDR2 YYNGEE. The CDR3 extends over 14 amino acids. CDR3 bases: TGTGCCAGCAGCGTAGCACCGCAGGCAGAGACCCAGTACTTC. It encodes CASSVAPQAETQYF.

The chain is built from TRBV7-3 and TRBJ1-1; D ambiguous. V shed 5 bases and J shed 5 bases, with 15 bases lying between them. CDR3 length equals 14 residues. Germline V CDR1 and CDR2: SGHTA, FQGTGA. In nucleotides, the CDR3 is TGTGCCAGCAGCCCCCCCGGGCCGGGGACTGAAGCTTTCTTT. Translated, it gives CASSPPGPGTEAFF.

The CDR3 region has the DNA TGTGCCAGTAGTCTGGGACAGGGGGACGAGCAGTACGTC. Protein sequence: CASSLGQGDEQYV. V gene TRBV19 combines with J gene TRBJ2-7; 11 positions match TRBD1. The ends lost 5 bases at V and 5 bases at J; junction bases unmatched: 2. This CDR3 comprises 13 residues. CDR1 and CDR2 from the germline V gene are LNHDA and SQIVND (reference sequence).

V and J are TRBV5-1 and TRBJ2-1; D not resolved. The CDR3 spans 13 residues. Deletions cut 0 bases from V and 5 bases from J, with 6 bases between. CDR1 is SGHRS and CDR2 is YFSETQ in the germline V gene. The CDR3 is CASSLERDNEQFF. The DNA of the CDR3 is TGCGCCAGCAGCTTGGAACGAGACAATGAGCAGTTCTTC.

The rearrangement uses TRBV6-5 and TRBJ2-7; 9 nucleotides agree with TRBD1. V trimming: 5 bases; J trimming: 4 bases; junction bases outside the gene matches: 9. The CDR3 is 15 amino acids. In germline, CDR1 is MNHEY, CDR2 SVGAGI. The DNA for the CDR3 is TGTGCCAGCAGTCCCGATCCGGGACAGGGATACGAGCAGTACGTC. Its protein product is CASSPDPGQGYEQYV.

V usage is TRBV6-1 and J usage is TRBJ2-3; TRBD1 matches at 7 bases. Germline CDR1 and CDR2: MNHNS and SASEGT. J lost 6 bases, V lost 4 bases, and 1 base had no gene match. CDR3 size: 12 residues. The CDR3 sequence is CASSAGGDTQYF. The DNA of the CDR3 is TGTGCCAGCAGTGCAGGGGGTGATACGCAGTATTTT.

The chain carries TRBV19 and TRBJ2-2, with 9 bases fitting TRBD1. Germline V lookup: CDR1 LNHDA, CDR2 SQIVND (reference sequence). V dropped 4 bases and J dropped 8; count of bases not matched to a gene: 8. The CDR3 covers 15 residues. CDR3 in amino acids: CASSRDRVGLGELFF. As DNA, the CDR3 is TGTGCCAGTAGTAGGGACAGGGTGGGCCTAGGGGAGCTGTTTTTT.

V gene TRBV9 combines with J gene TRBJ2-1; weak D call: TRBD1 (6 bases). V was shortened by 4 bases and J by 2 bases, with 19 bases between the two germline ends. The germline CDR1 and CDR2 sequences are SGDLS and YYNGEE. The CDR3 is made up of 17 amino acids. CDR3 in amino acids: CASSMRDPQGTYNEQFF. CDR3 nucleotides: TGTGCCAGCAGCATGAGGGACCCCCAGGGGACCTACAATGAGCAGTTCTTC.

The chain combines TRBV2 with TRBJ1-6, with 9 bases matching TRBD1. The CDR3 runs to 15 residues. CDR1 is SNHLY, CDR2 FYNNEI, per germline. V was clipped by 7 bases and J by 5 bases; unmatched bases: 6. For the CDR3, the DNA is TGTGCCAGCAAAAAACAGGGGGCGAATAATTCACCCCTCCACTTT. Translating gives CASKKQGANNSPLHF. Variable domain in full (rest from reference TRBV2 and TRBJ1-6): EPEVTQTPSHQVTQMGQEVILRCVPISNHLYFYWYRQILGQKVEFLVSFYNNEISEKSEIFDDQFSVERPDGSNFTLKIRSTKLEDSAMYFCASKKQGANNSPLHFGNGTRLTVT.

This chain joins TRBV10-1 and TRBJ2-7, with 9 positions matching TRBD1. The V segment lost 3 bases and the J segment 7 bases; nucleotides outside the gene matches: 7. Germline values: CDR1 WNHNN, CDR2 SYGVQD (reference sequence). The CDR3 has 14 residues. The chain's CDR3 is CASSDAGTGNEQYF. CDR3 coding DNA: TGCGCCAGCAGTGACGCCGGGACAGGGAATGAGCAGTACTTC.

This chain links TRBV6-5 with TRBJ2-7, with 10 bases that match TRBD1. CDR1 is MNHEY, CDR2 SVGAGI, per germline. The CDR3 has 13 residues. Trimming at V came to 6 bases and at J to 6 bases, leaving 5 bases not matched to a gene. The CDR3 sequence is CASSGQGVGEQYF. The CDR3 coding sequence is TGTGCCAGCAGCGGACAGGGGGTGGGCGAGCAGTACTTC.

The chain has TRBV7-8 and TRBJ2-7; 7 nucleotides align to TRBD2. CDR1 SGHVS and CDR2 FQNEAQ come from the germline V gene. V lost 1 base and J lost 5; bases outside the gene matches: 2. This CDR3 spans 13 amino acids. The CDR3 DNA reads as TGTGCCAGCAGCTTAGACACTAGCGACGAGCAGTACGTC. This encodes CASSLDTSDEQYV.

The chain is built from TRBV29-1 and TRBJ2-7, with a tentative D call TRBD1 (5 bases). The V gene lost 0 bases and the J gene lost 6 bases, with 18 bases spanning the gap. This CDR3 has 15 amino acids. Germline-derived CDR1 and CDR2 are SQVTM and ANQGSEA. DNA of the CDR3: TGCAGCGTTGAAGATCTTGGACAAAACGGTCCCGAGCAGTACTTC. Its translation is CSVEDLGQNGPEQYF.

This chain connects TRBV6-1 to TRBJ2-7, with 11 bases aligning to TRBD2. The junction had 7 bases not matched to a gene; V was cut back by 3 bases and J by 3 bases. CDR1 is MNHNS, CDR2 SASEGT, per germline. The CDR3 is made up of 16 amino acids. DNA of the CDR3: TGTGCCAGCAGTGACCCTACTAGCGGGAGACGCTACGAGCAGTACGTC. Translated: CASSDPTSGRRYEQYV.

The chain has TRBV7-3 and TRBJ2-7, with a tentative D call TRBD1 (5 bases). V was pared by 5 bases and J by 2 bases, with 13 bases between. Germline CDR1 and CDR2: SGHTA and FQGTGA. The length of the CDR3 is 14 residues. In DNA form, the CDR3 reads TGTGCCAGCAGCCCGACAGTCAACACCTACGAGCAGTACTTC. Encoded protein: CASSPTVNTYEQYF. The full variable domain, with the rest looked up from reference TRBV7-3 and TRBJ2-7, is GAGVSQTPSNKVTEKGKYVELRCDPISGHTALYWYRQSLGQGPEFLIYFQGTGAADDSGLPNDRFFAVRPEGSVSTLKIQRTERGDSAVYLCASSPTVNTYEQYFGPGTRLTVT.

This clone was observed once. The gene calls are TRBV28 and TRBJ1-2, with TRBD1 identical over 7 bases. With 7 bases clipped from V and 5 bases from J, the junction kept 10 bases outside the gene matches. Looked up from germline, CDR1 is MDHEN and CDR2 is SYDVKM. CDR3 size: 14 residues. The CDR3: CASKHKGGRYGYTF. CDR3 sequence (DNA): TGTGCCAGCAAACATAAAGGGGGCCGGTATGGCTACACCTTC.

This chain joins TRBV7-2 and TRBJ2-1, with TRBD2 matching 8 bases. The CDR3 consists of 15 residues. With 6 bases clipped from V and 8 bases from J, the junction kept 12 bases outside the gene matches. CDR1 is SGHTA, CDR2 FQGNSA, per germline. CDR3 protein: CASSLWTSLTDEQFF. CDR3 in DNA: TGTGCCAGCAGTCTATGGACTAGCCTTACGGATGAGCAGTTCTTC.